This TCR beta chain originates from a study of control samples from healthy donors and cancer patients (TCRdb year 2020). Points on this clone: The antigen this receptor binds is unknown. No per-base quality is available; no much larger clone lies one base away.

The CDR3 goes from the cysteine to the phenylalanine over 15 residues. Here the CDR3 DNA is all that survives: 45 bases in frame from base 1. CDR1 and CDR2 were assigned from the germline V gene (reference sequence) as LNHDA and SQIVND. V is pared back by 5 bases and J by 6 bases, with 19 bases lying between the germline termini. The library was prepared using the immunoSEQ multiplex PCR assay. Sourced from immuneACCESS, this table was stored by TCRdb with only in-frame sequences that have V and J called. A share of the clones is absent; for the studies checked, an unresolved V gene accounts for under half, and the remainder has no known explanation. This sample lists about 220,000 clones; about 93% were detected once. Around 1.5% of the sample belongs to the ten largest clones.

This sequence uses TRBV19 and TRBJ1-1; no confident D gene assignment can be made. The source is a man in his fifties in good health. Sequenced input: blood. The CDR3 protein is CASSLRTGRTPEAFF. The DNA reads TGTGCCAGTAGTTTACGGACCGGGAGGACCCCTGAAGCTTTCTTT.